The 8 T cell receptor beta chains below were found in one sample sequenced in a study of a mutant IDH1 vaccine in newly diagnosed glioma. The antigens these receptors bind are not known. Here immunoSEQ multiplex PCR was the method, and the copy in TCRdb shows in-frame clones only, minus some. The sample lists tens of thousands of clones, 84% seen once, with 4.1% in the top ten. The time point was: week 35, safety follow-up. In every dose of vaccine, 300 ug of mutant IDH1 20-mer peptide was given alongside topical imiquimod. Sequencing was performed on PBMCs, taken from a glioma patient whose treatment included an IDH1 peptide vaccine. These receptors were obtained from a woman aged 18-29 years with glioma.

The chain is built from TRBV6-5 and TRBJ2-5; D remains ambiguous. The J call is doubtful: the DNA matches TRBJ2-7 better. The CDR3 is made up of 14 amino acids. Germline V gives CDR1 MNHEY, CDR2 SVGAGI. The DNA of the CDR3 is TGTGCCAGCAGTTACTTAGTCGGTGGCAACGAGCAGTACTTC. Protein product: CASSYLVGGNEQYF.

J is TRBJ2-7 and V is TRBV5-1, with TRBD1 matching over 7 bases. V shed 0 bases, J shed 5 bases, and the junction held 5 bases outside the gene matches. Germline assignment: CDR1 SGHRS and CDR2 YFSETQ. The CDR3 has 14 amino acids. The CDR3 coding sequence is TGCGCCAGCAGCTTGGGACAGGGTACCCACGAGCAGTACTTC. It specifies CASSLGQGTHEQYF.

V gene TRBV6-5 combines with J gene TRBJ2-2, with TRBD1 identical over 9 bases. Germline assignment: CDR1 MNHEY and CDR2 SVGAGI. V shed 9 bases and J 7 bases; nucleotides not matched to a gene: 9. The CDR3 spans 14 residues. The CDR3 is CASWGGQGVGELFF. As DNA, the CDR3 is TGTGCCAGTTGGGGGGGACAGGGAGTCGGGGAGCTGTTTTTT.

The rearrangement uses TRBV12-5 and TRBJ1-2; 9 nucleotides match TRBD1. This CDR3 comprises 16 residues. Germline V gives CDR1 LGHNT, CDR2 FRNRAP. V was clipped by 4 bases and J by 13 bases; unmatched bases: 19. The chain's CDR3 is CASGYPSRDRDGGGTF. The CDR3 DNA is TGTGCTAGTGGTTATCCATCCCGGGACAGGGACGGCGGGGGCACCTTC. Full variable domain (missing parts from reference TRBV12-5 and TRBJ1-2): DARVTQTPRHKVTEMGQEVTMRCQPILGHNTVFWYRQTMMQGLELLAYFRNRAPLDDSGMPKDRFSAEMPDATLATLKIQPSEPRDSAVYFCASGYPSRDRDGGGTFGSGTRLTVV.

This sequence joins TRBV27 and TRBJ1-6, with unresolved D. Deletions cut 3 bases from V and 0 bases from J, with 9 bases between. The CDR3 is 16 residues long. Germline V gene lookup returns CDR1 MNHEY and CDR2 SMNVEV (reference sequence). The CDR3 DNA is TGTGCCAGCAGTTTGACTCGAAGCTCCTATAATTCACCCCTCCACTTT. It is translated as CASSLTRSSYNSPLHF.

This clone was detected once. The V gene is TRBV7-9, the J gene TRBJ2-4, with TRBD2 matching over 7 bases. The germline CDR1 and CDR2 sequences are SEHNR and FQNEAQ (reference sequence). This CDR3 spans 15 amino acids. The ends lost 5 bases at V and 8 bases at J; junction bases unmatched: 12. Here the CDR3 reads CASSPWGGSTDIQYF. The CDR3 DNA follows: TGTGCCAGCAGCCCATGGGGGGGATCCACGGACATTCAGTACTTC.

This CDR3 reads CATLSYEQYF. The DNA for the CDR3 is TGTGCCACCCTTTCCTACGAGCAGTACTTC. The rearrangement links TRBV6-5 to TRBJ2-7; D is ambiguous. The germline CDR1 and CDR2 sequences are MNHEY and SVGAGI. CDR3 length equals 10 residues. V lost 10 bases to trimming and J lost 1 base, with 5 bases between them.

The chain is built from TRBV19 and TRBJ1-2, with 10 bases lining up with TRBD1. CDR3 length: 20 amino acids. Looked up from germline, CDR1 is LNHDA and CDR2 is SQIVND (reference sequence). Unmatched junction bases numbered 17, after V lost 3 bases and J lost 1 base. The CDR3 bases are TGTGCCAGTAGTATGGGGGTGGACCGGGACAGGGGACTTGTTAACTATGGCTACACCTTC. It specifies CASSMGVDRDRGLVNYGYTF.